These 14 T cell receptor beta chains originate from one sample sequenced in a study of memory CD4+ T cells and cytomegalovirus serostatus. The sort gate was single viable CD3+CD4+CD8-CD45RO+ cells for memory CD4+ T cells. Assay used: immunoSEQ multiplex PCR; TCRdb lists only in-frame clones, some missing. The table has around 50,000 clones, around 80% seen once. The sample consisted of memory CD4+ T cells from blood. These receptors originate from an adult in good health and CMV-seronegative.

V gene TRBV2 combines with J gene TRBJ1-5; a possible D gene is TRBD1 (6 bases). Germline CDR1 SNHLY, CDR2 FYNNEI. The CDR3 is 17 amino acids. V was clipped by 1 base and J by 1 base, with 14 bases between them. The CDR3 is CASSEGWWQGSNQPQHF. The CDR3 region has the DNA TGTGCCAGCAGTGAAGGGTGGTGGCAGGGGAGCAATCAGCCCCAGCATTTT. Together with reference TRBV2 and TRBJ1-5, the CDR3 gives the full variable domain: EPEVTQTPSHQVTQMGQEVILRCVPISNHLYFYWYRQILGQKVEFLVSFYNNEISEKSEIFDDQFSVERPDGSNFTLKIRSTKLEDSAMYFCASSEGWWQGSNQPQHFGDGTRLSIL.

DNA of the CDR3: TGTGCCATCAGTGACGACAGGTCGTCACCCCTCCACTTT. Translating gives CAISDDRSSPLHF. V and J are TRBV10-3 and TRBJ1-6; TRBD1 might be the D (6 bases). Trimming stripped 3 bases from V and 10 bases from J, with 10 bases between. CDR1 and CDR2 (germline): ENHRY, SYGVKD. This CDR3 has 13 residues.

The rearrangement uses TRBV30 and TRBJ2-7; D not resolved. The CDR3 covers 12 residues. Germline CDR1 is GTSNPN and CDR2 is SVGIG (reference sequence). Trimming pared 3 bases from V and 2 bases from J, leaving 8 bases between. This chain's CDR3 is CAWSHAPYEQYF. CDR3 DNA: TGTGCCTGGAGCCATGCCCCCTACGAGCAGTACTTC.

CDR3 amino acids: CASSLEGQMNTDTQYF. In DNA form, the CDR3 reads TGCGCCAGCAGCCTCGAAGGACAGATGAACACAGATACGCAGTATTTT. The chain couples TRBV5-1 to TRBJ2-3, with D maybe TRBD1 (6 bases). V was shortened by 4 bases and J by 2 bases, with 17 bases between the two germline ends. The CDR3 sequence is 16 residues long. CDR1 and CDR2 from the germline V gene are SGHRS and YFSETQ.

This clone was counted a few times. The genes are TRBV5-4 and TRBJ2-6, with TRBD1 as a possible D gene (5 bases). V was cut by 3 bases and J by 2 bases, with 9 bases left in between. CDR1 and CDR2 (germline): SGHNT, YYREEE (reference sequence). There are 15 residues in the CDR3. CDR3 sequence reads: CASSSQGTGANVLTF. CDR3 in DNA: TGTGCCAGCAGCTCCCAGGGAACTGGGGCCAACGTCCTGACTTTC.

The rearrangement joins TRBV5-6 to TRBJ1-2; a possible D gene is TRBD1 (5 bases). Trimming shortened V by 5 bases and J by 0 bases, and 14 bases separated the two germline ends. Germline-derived CDR1 and CDR2 are SGHDT and YYEEEE. CDR3 length: 15 residues. The CDR3 sequence is CASRMTGPSNYGYTF. The CDR3, as DNA: TGTGCCAGCAGGATGACGGGACCTTCTAACTATGGCTACACCTTC.

On this clone: One end of the junction does not line up with germline, which may come from a read error. The chain links TRBV30 to TRBJ2-1, with D perhaps matching TRBD1 (5 bases). Germline V lookup: CDR1 GTSNPN, CDR2 SVGIG (reference sequence). The CDR3 loop spans 15 amino acids. CDR3 nucleotide sequence: TGTGCCTGGAACCCACTGGACATCTCCAACAATGAGCAGTTCTTC. Amino acid sequence: CAWNPLDISNNEQFF. Full variable domain (outside the CDR3, taken from reference TRBV30 and TRBJ2-1): SQTIHQWPATLVQPVGSPLSLECTVEGTSNPNLYWYRQAAGRGLQLLFYSVGIGQISSEVPQNLSASRPQDRQFILSSKKLLLSDSGFYLCAWNPLDISNNEQFFGPGTRLTVL.

The CDR3 loop reads CASSPDSYEQYF. In nucleotides, the CDR3 is TGTGCCAGCAGCCCGGACAGTTACGAGCAGTACTTC. The chain joins TRBV28 to TRBJ2-7; weak D call: TRBD1 (6 bases). V gave up 6 bases and J gave up 4 bases, with 10 bases separating them. Germline-derived CDR1 and CDR2 are MDHEN and SYDVKM. This CDR3 has 12 amino acids.

Details on this clone: One junction end disagrees with the germline gene, perhaps due to a read error. The chain has TRBV5-1 and TRBJ2-5; D possibly uses TRBD1 or TRBD2 (6 bases each). The CDR3 has 15 residues. Germline V gene data show CDR1 as SGHRS and CDR2 as YFSETQ. Here the CDR3 reads CACSLGGTPQETQYF. CDR3 bases: TGCGCCTGCAGCTTAGGGGGGACTCCCCAAGAGACCCAGTACTTC.

The chain's CDR3 is CATRGTADTGELFF. CDR3 nucleotide sequence: TGTGCCACTAGAGGGACCGCGGACACCGGGGAGCTGTTTTTT. The chain couples TRBV10-3 to TRBJ2-2; tentatively, D is TRBD1 or TRBD2 (5 bases each). Trimming removed 10 bases at V and 3 bases at J, with 15 bases between. Germline V gene sequence: CDR1 ENHRY, CDR2 SYGVKD. The length of the CDR3 is 14 residues.

The chain has TRBV5-6 and TRBJ2-1; 10 nucleotides agree with TRBD1. The V gene's germline CDR1 is SGHDT and CDR2 YYEEEE. J gave up 2 bases and V 4 bases, and 9 bases lay outside the gene matches. This CDR3 has 17 amino acids. This chain's CDR3 is CASSTPRTGGTYNEQFF. CDR3 DNA: TGTGCCAGCAGCACACCTAGGACAGGGGGTACCTACAATGAGCAGTTCTTC.

V gene TRBV19 combines with J gene TRBJ2-1, with D possibly being TRBD1 (5 bases). The CDR3 is made up of 11 amino acids. Germline loops: CDR1 LNHDA, CDR2 SQIVND (reference sequence). The germline V and J ends were trimmed by 10 bases and 4 bases, with 8 bases remaining between them. In nucleotides, the CDR3 is TGTGCCACGCAGGGTTACAATGAGCAGTTCTTC. This codes for CATQGYNEQFF.

The chain employs TRBV13 and TRBJ2-1; 7 bases match TRBD2. Germline lookup yields CDR1 PRHDT and CDR2 FYEKMQ (reference sequence). This CDR3 comprises 15 residues. After removal of 6 bases from V and 7 bases from J, the junction contained 12 bases not matched to a gene. The CDR3 DNA sequence: TGTGCCAGCAGGGGGGGGAGGATGATCGGTAATGAGCAGTTCTTC. Its translation is CASRGGRMIGNEQFF. The full variable domain, rest sourced from reference TRBV13 and TRBJ2-1, is AAGVIQSPRHLIKEKRETATLKCYPIPRHDTVYWYQQGPGQDPQFLISFYEKMQSDKGSIPDRFSAQQFSDYHSELNMSSLELGDSALYFCASRGGRMIGNEQFFGPGTRLTVL.

This clone was recorded a few times. The chain has TRBV2 and TRBJ1-1; D not resolved. Germline V gives CDR1 SNHLY, CDR2 FYNNEI. The CDR3 has 14 amino acids. V dropped 3 bases and J dropped 4 bases, with 12 bases sitting between them. Here the CDR3 reads CASSESWVGTEAFF. The DNA of the CDR3 is TGTGCCAGCAGTGAGAGTTGGGTGGGCACTGAAGCTTTCTTT.